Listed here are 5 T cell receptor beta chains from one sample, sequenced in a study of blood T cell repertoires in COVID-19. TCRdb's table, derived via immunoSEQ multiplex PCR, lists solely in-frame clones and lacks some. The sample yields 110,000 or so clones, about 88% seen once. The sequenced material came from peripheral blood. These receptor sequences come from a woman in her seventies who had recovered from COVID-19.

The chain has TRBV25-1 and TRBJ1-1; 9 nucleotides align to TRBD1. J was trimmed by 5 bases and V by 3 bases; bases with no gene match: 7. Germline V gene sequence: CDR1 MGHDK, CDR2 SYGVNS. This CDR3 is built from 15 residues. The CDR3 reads CASSELGGQGTEAFF. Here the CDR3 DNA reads TGTGCCAGCAGTGAGCTAGGGGGACAGGGTACTGAAGCTTTCTTT. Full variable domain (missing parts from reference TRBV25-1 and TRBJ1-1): EADIYQTPRYLVIGTGKKITLECSQTMGHDKMYWYQQDPGMELHLIHYSYGVNSTEKGDLSSESTVSRIRTEHFPLTLESARPSHTSQYLCASSELGGQGTEAFFGQGTRLTVV.

This chain's CDR3 is CASSIPGQGGNEQFF. The CDR3 coding sequence is TGCGCCAGCAGCATCCCGGGACAGGGAGGGAATGAGCAGTTCTTC. This chain uses TRBV5-1 with TRBJ2-1; TRBD1 agrees at 9 bases. The CDR3 totals 15 residues. The V gene end was trimmed by 4 bases and the J gene end by 7 bases; junction bases not matched to a gene: 9. The V gene's germline CDR1 is SGHRS and CDR2 YFSETQ.

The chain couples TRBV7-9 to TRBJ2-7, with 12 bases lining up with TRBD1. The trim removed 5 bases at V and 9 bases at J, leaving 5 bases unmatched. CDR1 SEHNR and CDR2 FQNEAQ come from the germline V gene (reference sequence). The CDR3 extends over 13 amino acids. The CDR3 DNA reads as TGTGCCAGCAGCCCGGGACAGGGGGCCGGGCAGTACTTC. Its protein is CASSPGQGAGQYF.

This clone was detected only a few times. In DNA form, the CDR3 reads TGTGCCAGCAGCAGGGGGCCGGCTACTGAAGCTTTCTTT. Protein: CASSRGPATEAFF. The V call is TRBV7-3, the J call TRBJ1-1; TRBD1 matches 7 bases. This CDR3 has 13 residues. Germline trimming cut 5 bases from V and 5 bases from J; bases unmatched to any gene: 5. Germline CDR1 reads SGHTA; CDR2 reads FQGTGA. Drawing the rest from reference TRBV7-3 and TRBJ1-1, the complete variable domain is GAGVSQTPSNKVTEKGKYVELRCDPISGHTALYWYRQSLGQGPEFLIYFQGTGAADDSGLPNDRFFAVRPEGSVSTLKIQRTERGDSAVYLCASSRGPATEAFFGQGTRLTVV.

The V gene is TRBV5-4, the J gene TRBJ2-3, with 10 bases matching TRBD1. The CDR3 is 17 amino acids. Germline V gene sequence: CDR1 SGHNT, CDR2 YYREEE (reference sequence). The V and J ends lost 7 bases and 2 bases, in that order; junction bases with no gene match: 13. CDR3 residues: CASQPGQGWSPTDTQYF. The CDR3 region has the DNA TGTGCCAGCCAGCCGGGACAGGGGTGGAGCCCCACAGATACGCAGTATTTT.